What follows describes a single T cell receptor (beta chain). The sample belongs to a study of blood T cell repertoires in COVID-19. On the study more broadly: T cells, B-cell-depleted T cells, or PBMCs provided the cDNA or gDNA that served as material.

Germline assignment: CDR1 KGHDR and CDR2 SFDVKD. The CDR3 contains 12 residues. Trimming removed 4 bases from V and 8 bases from J; junction bases left unmatched: 0. How the authors handled the data: The authors estimated nucleated cell counts from reference gene primer amplification. This table comes from immunoSEQ multiplex PCR, and its TCRdb copy is limited to in-frame clones, with some not included. The V and J calls and the clone size are those of that table, but D and trimming were determined from the DNA. The sample consists of roughly 200,000 clones, over 75% of them appearing once. This TCR came from a person aged 70 to 85 with COVID-19, enrolled during active disease. The sequencing sample was made of peripheral blood. This rearrangement joins TRBV24-1 to TRBJ2-1, with 8 bases aligning to TRBD2. The CDR3 region has the DNA TGTGCCACCAGTGAGACTAGCGATGAGCAGTTCTTC. The encoded protein is CATSETSDEQFF.